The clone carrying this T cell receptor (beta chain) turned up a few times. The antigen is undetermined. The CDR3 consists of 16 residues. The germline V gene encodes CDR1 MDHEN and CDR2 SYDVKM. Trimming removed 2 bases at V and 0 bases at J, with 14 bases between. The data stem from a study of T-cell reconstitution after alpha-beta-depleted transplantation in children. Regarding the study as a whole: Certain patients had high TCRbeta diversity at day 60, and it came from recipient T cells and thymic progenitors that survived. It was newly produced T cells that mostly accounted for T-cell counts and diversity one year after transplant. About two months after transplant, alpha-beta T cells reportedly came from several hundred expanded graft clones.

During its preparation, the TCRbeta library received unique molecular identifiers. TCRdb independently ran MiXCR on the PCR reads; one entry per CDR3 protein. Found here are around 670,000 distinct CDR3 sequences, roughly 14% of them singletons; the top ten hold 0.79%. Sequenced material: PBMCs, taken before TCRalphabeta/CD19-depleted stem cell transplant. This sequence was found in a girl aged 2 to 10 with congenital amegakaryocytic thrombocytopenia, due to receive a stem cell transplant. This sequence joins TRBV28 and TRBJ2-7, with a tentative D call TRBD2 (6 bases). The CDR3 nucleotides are TGTGCCAGCAGTTTAGCCGGGGACTGGAGCTCCTACGAGCAGTACTTC. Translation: CASSLAGDWSSYEQYF.